This T cell receptor (beta chain) was recorded in a study of cytomegalovirus exposure and HLA in healthy donors. About the study: Earlier work reported 110 million or so unique TCR beta sequences from some 170 million T cells.

The study, taken as a whole, reports: When the data were analyzed later, several of the most significant clusters appeared to be linked to common viral pathogens. Analyzed later, most CMV-associated TCR beta chains appeared HLA-restricted.

Worth noting for this clone: The antigen is undetermined.

The PCR made use of 60 Vbeta and 13 Jbeta primers. Using immunoSEQ multiplex PCR, the repertoire was profiled, and TCRdb retains in-frame clones only, with some absent. The sample lists about 100,000 clones; around 81% were seen once. CDR3 size: 15 residues. Germline V CDR1 and CDR2: SGHTA, FQGNSA. The ends lost 0 bases at V and 5 bases at J; junction bases unmatched: 4. Donors counted as nominally healthy when sampled, yet unrecorded immune exposures were likely. This TCR was sampled from a woman aged 70-85 years in good health and CMV-seropositive. The sequenced material came from PBMCs. V and J are TRBV7-2 and TRBJ2-5; 9 bases are shared with TRBD1. The CDR3 nucleotides are TGTGCCAGCAGCTTAGCGGGACAGGGCGGGGAGACCCAGTACTTC. As protein: CASSLAGQGGETQYF.